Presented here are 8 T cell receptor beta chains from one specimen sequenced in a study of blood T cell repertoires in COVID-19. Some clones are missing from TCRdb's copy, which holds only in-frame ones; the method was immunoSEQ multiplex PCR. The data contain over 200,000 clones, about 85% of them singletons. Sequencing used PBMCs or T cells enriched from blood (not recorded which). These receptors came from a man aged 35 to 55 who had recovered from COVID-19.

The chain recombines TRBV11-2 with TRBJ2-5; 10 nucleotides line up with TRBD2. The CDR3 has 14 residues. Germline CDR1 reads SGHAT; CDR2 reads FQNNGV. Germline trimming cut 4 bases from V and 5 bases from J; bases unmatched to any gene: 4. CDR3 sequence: CASSSPGLAETQYF. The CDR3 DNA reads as TGTGCCAGCAGCTCCCCGGGACTAGCGGAGACCCAGTACTTC.

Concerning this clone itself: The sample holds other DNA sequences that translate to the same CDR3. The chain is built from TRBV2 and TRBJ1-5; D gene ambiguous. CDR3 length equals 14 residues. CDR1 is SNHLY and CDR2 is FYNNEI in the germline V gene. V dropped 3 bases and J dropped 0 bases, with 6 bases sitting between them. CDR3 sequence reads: CASSDSYSNQPQHF. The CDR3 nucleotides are TGTGCCAGCAGTGACAGTTATAGCAATCAGCCCCAGCATTTT.

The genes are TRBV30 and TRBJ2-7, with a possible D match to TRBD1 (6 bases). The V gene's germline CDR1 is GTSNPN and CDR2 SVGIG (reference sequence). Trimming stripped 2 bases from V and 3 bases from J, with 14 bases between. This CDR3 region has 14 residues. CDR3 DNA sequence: TGTGCCTGGAGTAACAGGGATGGGGTCTACGAGCAGTACTTC. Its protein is CAWSNRDGVYEQYF.

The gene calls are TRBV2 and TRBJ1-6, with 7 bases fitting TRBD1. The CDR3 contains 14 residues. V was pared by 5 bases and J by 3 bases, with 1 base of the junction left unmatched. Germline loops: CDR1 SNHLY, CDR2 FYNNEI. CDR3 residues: CASSRDSYNSPLHF. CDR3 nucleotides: TGTGCCAGCAGTAGGGACAGCTATAATTCACCCCTCCACTTT.

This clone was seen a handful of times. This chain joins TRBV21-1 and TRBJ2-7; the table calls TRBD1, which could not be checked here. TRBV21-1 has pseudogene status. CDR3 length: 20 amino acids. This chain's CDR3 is CASSKETLLTGGTVSYEQYF. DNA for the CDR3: TGTGCCAGCAGCAAAGAGACCTTGTTGACAGGGGGAACGGTAAGCTACGAGCAGTACTTC.

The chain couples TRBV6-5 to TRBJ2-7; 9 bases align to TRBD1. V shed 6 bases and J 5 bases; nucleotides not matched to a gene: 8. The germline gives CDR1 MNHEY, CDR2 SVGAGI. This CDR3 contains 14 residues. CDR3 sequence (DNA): TGTGCCAGCAGCCGGGACAGGGATTCCCACGAGCAGTACTTC. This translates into CASSRDRDSHEQYF.

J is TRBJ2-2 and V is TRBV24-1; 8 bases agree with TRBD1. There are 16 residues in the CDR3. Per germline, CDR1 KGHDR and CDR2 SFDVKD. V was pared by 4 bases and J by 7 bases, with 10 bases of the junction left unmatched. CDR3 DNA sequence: TGTGCCACCAGTGACCCCGACAGGGGCATTGGCGGGGAGCTGTTTTTT. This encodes CATSDPDRGIGGELFF.

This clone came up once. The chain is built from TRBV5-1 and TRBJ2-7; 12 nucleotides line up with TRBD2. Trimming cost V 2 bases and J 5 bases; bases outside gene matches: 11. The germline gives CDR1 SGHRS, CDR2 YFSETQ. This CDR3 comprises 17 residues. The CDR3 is CASSLVRLAGVPHEQYF. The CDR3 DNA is TGCGCCAGCAGCTTAGTAAGACTAGCGGGAGTTCCTCACGAGCAGTACTTC.